Below are 25 T cell receptor beta chains sequenced from a single sample in a study of shared clonotypes between healthy human individuals. Sequenced by immunoSEQ multiplex PCR; TCRdb stores in-frame clones only, minus some. The table has around 2,000,000 clones, about 95% seen once. Naive CD8 cells comprised CD45RO-negative, CCR7-positively selected cells, excluding terminally differentiated effector memory CD45RA+ cells. The sample was naive CD8+ T cells sorted from blood. The receptors were gathered from a young man in good health.

As for this clone: The sample carries other DNA sequences with the same CDR3. The chain joins TRBV10-3 to TRBJ2-7, with 10 bases matching TRBD1. This CDR3 is 14 amino acids long. The V gene end was trimmed by 3 bases and the J gene end by 2 bases; junction bases not matched to a gene: 1. In germline, CDR1 is ENHRY, CDR2 SYGVKD. CDR3 loop: CAISDGTGAYEQYF. DNA for the CDR3: TGTGCCATCAGTGACGGGACAGGGGCCTACGAGCAGTACTTC.

The chain joins TRBV27 to TRBJ2-7; perhaps D is TRBD1 or TRBD2 (6 bases each). Germline-derived CDR1 and CDR2 are MNHEY and SMNVEV (reference sequence). CDR3 length: 14 residues. Trimming cost V 2 bases and J 5 bases, with 13 bases left between them. The CDR3 protein is CASSLTGANNEQYF. For the CDR3, the DNA is TGTGCCAGCAGTTTAACGGGGGCCAATAACGAGCAGTACTTC.

The table lists this clone with a few counts. The rearrangement links TRBV29-1 to TRBJ1-1; D perhaps matches TRBD1 (5 bases). V was pared by 0 bases and J by 10 bases, with 18 bases between. Germline lookup yields CDR1 SQVTM and CDR2 ANQGSEA. The CDR3 is 14 amino acids. The CDR3 DNA reads TGCAGCGTTGAAGATTTCGGGGCTGGTCGGGGAGCTTTCTTT. This sequence encodes CSVEDFGAGRGAFF. Using reference TRBV29-1 and TRBJ1-1 for the parts outside the CDR3, the full variable domain is SAVISQKPSRDICQRGTSLTIQCQVDSQVTMMFWYRQQPGQSLTLIATANQGSEATYESGFVIDKFPISRPNLTFSTLTVSNMSPEDSSIYLCSVEDFGAGRGAFFGQGTRLTVV.

V usage is TRBV27 and J usage is TRBJ2-3; a possible D gene is TRBD2 (6 bases). The CDR3 sequence is 14 residues long. V lost 9 bases and J 2 bases, leaving 15 bases between the germline ends. CDR1 is MNHEY and CDR2 is SMNVEV in the germline V gene (reference sequence). CDR3 sequence: CASCRGTITDTQYF. As DNA, the CDR3 is TGTGCCAGTTGTCGGGGGACCATCACAGATACGCAGTATTTT.

The chain joins TRBV5-6 to TRBJ1-2; the D gene is possibly TRBD1 (5 bases). V was clipped by 5 bases and J by 4 bases, with 21 bases between them. Germline V lookup: CDR1 SGHDT, CDR2 YYEEEE. There are 16 residues in the CDR3. The CDR3 DNA is TGTGCCAGCAGATTGAATTCAGGGAGTACTAGCTATGGCTACACCTTC. This gives the protein CASRLNSGSTSYGYTF. The full variable domain, in which reference TRBV5-6 and TRBJ1-2 provide the parts outside the CDR3, is DAGVTQSPTHLIKTRGQQVTLRCSPKSGHDTVSWYQQALGQGPQFIFQYYEEEERQRGNFPDRFSGHQFPNYSSELNVNALLLGDSALYLCASRLNSGSTSYGYTFGSGTRLTVV.

The chain joins TRBV19 to TRBJ2-7; 11 positions agree with TRBD2. Per germline, CDR1 LNHDA and CDR2 SQIVND (reference sequence). Trimming cost V 2 bases and J 4 bases; bases outside gene matches: 7. The CDR3 spans 16 residues. This CDR3 reads CASSISLGLAEYEQYF. CDR3 DNA sequence: TGTGCCAGTAGTATATCCCTGGGACTAGCGGAGTACGAGCAGTACTTC.

In DNA form, the CDR3 reads TGTGCCAGCAGTGGTATATCGACCGGGACGGTATCCTACGAGCAGTACTTC. Residues: CASSGISTGTVSYEQYF. The gene calls are TRBV28 and TRBJ2-7; perhaps D is TRBD1 or TRBD2 (5 bases each). This CDR3 is built from 17 residues. Germline CDR1 reads MDHEN; CDR2 reads SYDVKM. The V end was cut by 5 bases, the J end by 1 base, with 21 bases between.

CDR3 sequence: CAISATSGENTGELFF. In DNA form, the CDR3 reads TGTGCCATCAGTGCCACTAGCGGGGAAAACACCGGGGAGCTGTTTTTT. The V and J genes are TRBV10-3 and TRBJ2-2; 10 bases map to TRBD2. CDR1 is ENHRY, CDR2 SYGVKD, per germline. Trimming at V came to 4 bases and at J to 2 bases, leaving 4 bases not matched to a gene. The CDR3 loop spans 16 amino acids.

Regarding this clone: The junction departs from germline at one end; a sequencing error may be responsible. The chain recombines TRBV4-1 with TRBJ1-2, with D possibly TRBD1 on 6 matching bases. This CDR3 has 13 residues. Looked up from germline, CDR1 is MGHRA and CDR2 is YSYEKL. CDR3 sequence (DNA): TGCGCCAGCAGCCAAGTGGACAGCTATGGCCACACCTTC. Its translation: CASSQVDSYGHTF.

V and J are TRBV28 and TRBJ2-5, with a weak D call TRBD2 (6 bases). Germline lookup yields CDR1 MDHEN and CDR2 SYDVKM. The CDR3 totals 14 residues. V lost 5 bases and J lost 0, with 10 bases in between. The CDR3 reads CASSIPGDQETQYF. CDR3 DNA: TGTGCCAGCAGTATTCCGGGGGACCAAGAGACCCAGTACTTC.

This chain connects TRBV9 to TRBJ1-1; a weak D match, TRBD1 (5 bases). The CDR3 sequence is 16 residues long. Germline loops: CDR1 SGDLS, CDR2 YYNGEE. The V end lost 4 bases, the J end lost 1 base, and 17 bases lay between the germline ends. CDR3 protein: CASSPRPGGENTEAFF. The CDR3 nucleotides are TGTGCCAGCAGCCCACGGCCGGGGGGTGAGAACACTGAAGCTTTCTTT.

J is TRBJ1-1 and V is TRBV14; D uncertain. Germline CDR1 is SGHDN and CDR2 is FVKESK. The CDR3 spans 13 residues. Trimming left V 8 bases short and J 4 bases short, with 14 bases between. CDR3 sequence (DNA): TGTGCCAGCGGCCTGGGTATTTTCACTGAAGCTTTCTTT. It is translated as CASGLGIFTEAFF.

The chain employs TRBV5-1 and TRBJ2-4, with 7 positions matching TRBD2. The CDR3 has 14 amino acids. Germline V gives CDR1 SGHRS, CDR2 YFSETQ. The junction had 6 bases not matched to a gene; V was cut back by 1 base and J by 8 bases. The CDR3, as DNA: TGCGCCAGCAGCTTGTCTAGAGGGAGGGACATTCAGTACTTC. This gives the protein CASSLSRGRDIQYF.

V usage is TRBV4-1 and J usage is TRBJ2-7; tentative D call: TRBD1 (6 bases). The germline gives CDR1 MGHRA, CDR2 YSYEKL. The V gene lost 0 bases and the J gene lost 5 bases, with 14 bases spanning the gap. CDR3 size: 15 residues. CDR3 sequence reads: CASSQDEWAGDEQYF. CDR3 in DNA: TGCGCCAGCAGCCAAGATGAATGGGCAGGGGACGAGCAGTACTTC.

V is TRBV7-8 and J is TRBJ1-2; 9 bases fit TRBD1. In germline, CDR1 is SGHVS, CDR2 FQNEAQ. Losses at the gene ends were 5 bases for V and 6 bases for J; bases not matched to a gene: 10. The CDR3 runs 15 residues. The CDR3 spells CASSAHRGLYDGYTF. The DNA for the CDR3 is TGTGCCAGCAGCGCCCACAGGGGGCTATATGATGGCTACACCTTC.

The chain employs TRBV6-1 and TRBJ2-7; D remains unclear. The CDR3 totals 16 residues. CDR1 MNHNS and CDR2 SASEGT come from the germline V gene. The V and J ends lost 0 bases and 0 bases respectively, with 12 bases between them. CDR3 in amino acids: CASSEAHSLSSYEQYF. CDR3 nucleotides: TGTGCCAGCAGTGAAGCGCACAGCTTGAGCTCCTACGAGCAGTACTTC.

The chain links TRBV4-1 to TRBJ1-5, with D hard to call. CDR1 MGHRA and CDR2 YSYEKL come from the germline V gene. Trimming pared 0 bases from V and 3 bases from J, leaving 18 bases between. The CDR3 contains 18 residues. The CDR3 nucleotides read TGCGCCAGCAGCCAAGAGGGAGTGACGGGCACGGACAATCAGCCCCAGCATTTT. Amino acid sequence: CASSQEGVTGTDNQPQHF.

This clone showed up just once. Other DNA sequences in the same sample also yield this CDR3. The rearrangement links TRBV27 to TRBJ1-2; D is ambiguous. With 4 bases removed from V and 2 bases from J, the gap between germline ends came to 11 bases. The CDR3 is made up of 14 amino acids. Germline V gene lookup returns CDR1 MNHEY and CDR2 SMNVEV (reference sequence). The CDR3 DNA is TGTGCCAGCAGTTCTCTCGCGGCAAACTATGGCTACACCTTC. Translated: CASSSLAANYGYTF.

The chain couples TRBV30 to TRBJ2-5; TRBD2 aligns across 10 bases. The CDR3 is 15 amino acids. V shed 2 bases and J 5 bases; nucleotides not matched to a gene: 8. The germline CDR1 and CDR2 sequences are GTSNPN and SVGIG (reference sequence). The DNA for the CDR3 is TGTGCCTGGAGTAGGGGGGCTAGCGGGAGTGAGACCCAGTACTTC. Its protein is CAWSRGASGSETQYF.

As for this clone: The sample has other DNA sequences that encode this CDR3 too. This chain connects TRBV28 to TRBJ2-7, with D possibly matching TRBD1 (8 bases). Trimming took 3 bases from V and 2 from J, leaving 11 bases between them. Germline V lookup: CDR1 MDHEN, CDR2 SYDVKM. The CDR3 is 14 amino acids. In DNA, the CDR3 is TGTGCCAGCAGTTTCACAGGGGGGGCCTACGAGCAGTACTTC. This translates into CASSFTGGAYEQYF.

The V and J genes are TRBV19 and TRBJ2-1; D unresolved. This CDR3 region has 14 residues. V lost 3 bases to trimming and J lost 4 bases, with 10 bases between them. Looked up from germline, CDR1 is LNHDA and CDR2 is SQIVND (reference sequence). The CDR3 coding sequence is TGTGCCAGTAGTATTGCCGGCCCTTACAATGAGCAGTTCTTC. Translating gives CASSIAGPYNEQFF.

The V gene is TRBV11-1, the J gene TRBJ2-5; D is uncertain. Looked up from germline, CDR1 is SGHAT and CDR2 is FQDESV (reference sequence). The CDR3 is made up of 12 amino acids. V lost 0 bases, J lost 3 bases, and 2 bases lay in between. The CDR3 region has the DNA TGTGCCAGCAGCTTAGCCGAAGAGACCCAGTACTTC. Translation: CASSLAEETQYF.

This clone was recorded once. The rearrangement links TRBV5-1 to TRBJ2-7, with 9 bases lining up with TRBD1. V shed 4 bases and J 3 bases; nucleotides not matched to a gene: 5. Germline CDR1 is SGHRS and CDR2 is YFSETQ. This CDR3 contains 14 residues. CDR3 DNA: TGCGCCAGCAGCGTCGGGACAGGGTTCTACGAGCAGTACTTC. This sequence encodes CASSVGTGFYEQYF.

The J gene is TRBJ1-1, the V gene TRBV6-1; possible D gene TRBD1, 5 bases. V was clipped by 3 bases and J by 0 bases, with 14 bases between them. CDR3 length: 16 amino acids. CDR1 is MNHNS and CDR2 is SASEGT in the germline V gene. In DNA form, the CDR3 reads TGTGCCAGCAGTGATCAACGGGGCCACATGAACACTGAAGCTTTCTTT. Amino acids: CASSDQRGHMNTEAFF.

The chain joins TRBV4-1 to TRBJ2-7; D may correspond to TRBD1 or TRBD2 (6 bases each). The CDR3 totals 15 residues. V was shortened by 3 bases and J by 4 bases, with 16 bases between the two germline ends. The germline V gene encodes CDR1 MGHRA and CDR2 YSYEKL. In nucleotides, the CDR3 is TGCGCCAGCAGCCAGGACCCGGGGGCACGGTACGAGCAGTACTTC. Protein: CASSQDPGARYEQYF.